These 13 T cell receptor beta chains came from one sample sequenced in a study of T-cell reconstitution after alpha-beta-depleted transplantation in children. The authors prepared the TCRbeta library with unique molecular identifiers. TCRdb reprocessed the PCR reads with MiXCR, giving one entry per CDR3 protein. This table has approximately 230,000 distinct CDR3 sequences, more than 20% appearing once. The starting material was PBMCs, mostly from graft donor cells, obtained 360 days after TCRalphabeta/CD19-depleted stem cell transplant. These TCRs come from a female patient between 2 and 15 years old who had a stem cell transplant for congenital amegakaryocytic thrombocytopenia, so the T cells may come from the graft donor.

This clonotype has just a few counts. The gene calls are TRBV15 and TRBJ2-7, with D possibly being TRBD2 (6 bases). CDR1 and CDR2 (germline): LNHNV, YYDKDF (reference sequence). V lost 3 bases and J 6 bases, leaving 18 bases between the germline ends. This CDR3 comprises 15 residues. The CDR3 nucleotides are TGTGCCACCAGCAGGGATCCGGCGGGGTCGGGCGAGCAGTACTTC. Translated, it gives CATSRDPAGSGEQYF.

This clonotype was observed a handful of times. V usage is TRBV7-6 and J usage is TRBJ2-7, with D possibly TRBD2 on 6 matching bases. Per germline, CDR1 SGHVS and CDR2 FNYEAQ. There are 15 residues in the CDR3. V was clipped by 4 bases and J by 3 bases, with 16 bases between them. The chain's CDR3 is CASSSGRLGLYEQYF. The DNA for the CDR3 is TGTGCCAGCAGCTCGGGGAGGTTGGGGCTCTACGAGCAGTACTTC.

The V and J genes are TRBV6-1 and TRBJ2-4; 7 bases are a match to TRBD2. This CDR3 is 16 amino acids long. V gave up 6 bases and J gave up 1 base; unmatched junction bases: 9. From germline, CDR1 is MNHNS and CDR2 SASEGT. The CDR3 sequence: CASSPGGKGAKNIQYF. The CDR3 region has the DNA TGTGCCAGCAGCCCCGGGGGGAAGGGGGCCAAAAACATTCAGTACTTC.

This clonotype was counted only a few times. The chain joins TRBV5-4 to TRBJ2-3; TRBD2 matches 7 bases. The CDR3 is made up of 19 amino acids. CDR1 and CDR2 from the germline V gene are SGHNT and YYREEE (reference sequence). Trimming at V came to 2 bases and at J to 1 base, leaving 16 bases not matched to a gene. The CDR3 bases are TGTGCCAGCAGCTTAGGTGACGGGAGGCTCCCGGGGGGCACAGATACGCAGTATTTT. Its translation: CASSLGDGRLPGGTDTQYF.

This clonotype was seen a few times. The V call is TRBV6-6, the J call TRBJ1-5; 9 nucleotides line up with TRBD1. Per germline, CDR1 MNHNY and CDR2 SVGAGI (reference sequence). The CDR3 is 18 residues long. V lost 6 bases to trimming and J lost 2 bases; unmatched junction nucleotides: 14. CDR3 protein: CASSQGTGTNFGNQPQHF. For the CDR3, the DNA is TGTGCCAGCAGCCAAGGGACAGGGACCAACTTTGGCAATCAGCCCCAGCATTTT.

This clonotype was picked up a small number of times. The V gene is TRBV7-9, the J gene TRBJ1-2; D is undetermined. Germline lookup yields CDR1 SEHNR and CDR2 FQNEAQ (reference sequence). V was cut by 3 bases and J by 6 bases, with 17 bases left in between. The CDR3 is 15 amino acids. CDR3 sequence (DNA): TGTGCCAGCAGCTTTCTGACCGGAGGCGATGATGGCTACACCTTC. Amino acid sequence: CASSFLTGGDDGYTF.

This clonotype was seen only a few times. The genes are TRBV4-1 and TRBJ1-2; 8 bases match TRBD1. Germline V gene lookup returns CDR1 MGHRA and CDR2 YSYEKL. J was trimmed by 5 bases and V by 4 bases; bases with no gene match: 9. The CDR3 has 15 residues. This chain's CDR3 is CASSRGQGGLYGYTF. The DNA of the CDR3 is TGCGCCAGCAGCCGTGGACAGGGAGGTCTATATGGCTACACCTTC.

The sample holds one count of this clonotype. The genes are TRBV24-1 and TRBJ2-5; TRBD2 is a possible D gene (7 bases). Germline V gene lookup returns CDR1 KGHDR and CDR2 SFDVKD. The CDR3 has 16 amino acids. V shed 0 bases and J shed 5 bases, with 15 bases lying between them. The CDR3 region is CATSDLHLGGPETQYF. The CDR3 nucleotides read TGTGCCACCAGTGATTTGCATCTGGGGGGGCCTGAGACCCAGTACTTC.

Turning to this clonotype: This may be a read error: a much more frequent sequence differs by one nucleotide. The V gene is TRBV7-8, the J gene TRBJ2-1, with TRBD2 matching 11 bases. Germline CDR1 reads SGHVS; CDR2 reads FQNEAQ. This CDR3 is 16 amino acids long. CDR3: CASSPIRLAGYNEHFF. CDR3 sequence (DNA): TGTGCCAGCAGCCCGATACGACTAGCGGGGTACAATGAGCATTTCTTC.

This clonotype was counted between two and nine times. The chain recombines TRBV20-1 with TRBJ1-1, with TRBD1 matching 7 bases. Trimming at V came to 6 bases and at J to 4 bases, leaving 8 bases not matched to a gene. Germline V CDR1 and CDR2: DFQATT, SNEGSKA (reference sequence). This CDR3 comprises 13 residues. CDR3 amino acids: CSARQGGGTEAFF. CDR3 nucleotides: TGCAGTGCCAGACAGGGTGGCGGCACTGAAGCTTTCTTT.

The CDR3 reads CASSPGGGTAGGKPQHF. CDR3 in DNA: TGTGCCAGCAGTCCCGGAGGGGGGACAGCGGGCGGTAAGCCCCAGCATTTT. This chain links TRBV6-2 or TRBV6-3 with TRBJ1-5; TRBD1 agrees at 7 bases. The J segment lost 8 bases and the V segment lost 5 bases, leaving 18 bases of the junction unmatched. The CDR3 is 17 residues long. Germline-derived CDR1 and CDR2 are MNHEY and SVGEGT.

This clonotype was found a few times. The chain is built from TRBV6-5 and TRBJ1-5; perhaps TRBD1 as D (6 bases). CDR3 length: 16 amino acids. Per the germline V gene, CDR1 is MNHEY and CDR2 is SVGAGI. V was clipped by 0 bases and J by 3 bases, with 12 bases between them. The CDR3 protein is CASSYSAQGANQPQHF. The DNA for the CDR3 is TGTGCCAGCAGTTACTCTGCACAGGGTGCCAATCAGCCCCAGCATTTT.

The chain uses TRBV6-2 or TRBV6-3 and TRBJ2-2, with D possibly TRBD1 on 5 matching bases. The V and J ends lost 6 bases and 1 base respectively, with 12 bases between them. Germline V lookup: CDR1 MNHEY, CDR2 SVGEGT. This CDR3 region has 15 residues. This CDR3 reads CASRGWTKNTGELFF. CDR3 in DNA: TGTGCCAGCAGAGGATGGACAAAGAACACCGGGGAGCTGTTTTTT.